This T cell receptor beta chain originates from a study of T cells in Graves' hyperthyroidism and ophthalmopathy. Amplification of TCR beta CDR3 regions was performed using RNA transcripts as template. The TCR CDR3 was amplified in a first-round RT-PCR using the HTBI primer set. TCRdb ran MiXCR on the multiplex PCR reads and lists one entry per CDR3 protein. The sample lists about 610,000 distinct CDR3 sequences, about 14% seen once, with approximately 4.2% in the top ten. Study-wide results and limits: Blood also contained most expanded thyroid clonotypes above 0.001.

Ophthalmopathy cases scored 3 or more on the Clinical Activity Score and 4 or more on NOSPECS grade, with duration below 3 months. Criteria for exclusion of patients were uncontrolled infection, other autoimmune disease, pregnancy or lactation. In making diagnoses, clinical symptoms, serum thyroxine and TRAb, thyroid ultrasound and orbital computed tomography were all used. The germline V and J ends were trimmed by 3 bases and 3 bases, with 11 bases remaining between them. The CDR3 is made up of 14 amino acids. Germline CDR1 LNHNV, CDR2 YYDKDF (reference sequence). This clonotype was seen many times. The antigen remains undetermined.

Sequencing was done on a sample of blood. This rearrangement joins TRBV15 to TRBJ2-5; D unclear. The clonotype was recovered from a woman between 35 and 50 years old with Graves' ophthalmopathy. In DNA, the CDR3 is TGTGCCACCAGCAGGCCTAACGGAGAAGAGACCCAGTACTTC. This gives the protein CATSRPNGEETQYF.